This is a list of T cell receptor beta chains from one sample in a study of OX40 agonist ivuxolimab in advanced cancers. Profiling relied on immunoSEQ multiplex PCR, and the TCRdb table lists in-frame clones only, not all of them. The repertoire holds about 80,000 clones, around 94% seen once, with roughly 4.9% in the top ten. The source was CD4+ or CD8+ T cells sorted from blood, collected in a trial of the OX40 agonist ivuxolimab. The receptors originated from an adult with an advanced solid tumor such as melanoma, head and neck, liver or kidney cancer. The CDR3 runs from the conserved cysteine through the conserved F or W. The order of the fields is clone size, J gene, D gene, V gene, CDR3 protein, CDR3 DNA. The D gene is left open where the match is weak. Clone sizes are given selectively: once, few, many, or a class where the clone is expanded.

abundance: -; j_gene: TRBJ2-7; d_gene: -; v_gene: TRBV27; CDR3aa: CASSLSGRTYEQYF; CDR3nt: TGTGCCAGCTCCCTTTCCGGACGTACCTACGAGCAGTACTTC
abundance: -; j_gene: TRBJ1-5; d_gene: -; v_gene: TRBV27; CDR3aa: CASSMNGNQPQHF; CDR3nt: TGTGCCAGCAGTATGAATGGCAATCAGCCCCAGCATTTT
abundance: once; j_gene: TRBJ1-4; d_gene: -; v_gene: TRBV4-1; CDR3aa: CASSQDQGRTNEKLFF; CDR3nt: TGCGCCAGCAGCCAAGACCAGGGCAGGACTAATGAAAAACTGTTTTTT
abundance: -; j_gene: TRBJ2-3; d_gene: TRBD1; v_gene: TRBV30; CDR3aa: CAWSVGGQSSDTQYF; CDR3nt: TGTGCCTGGAGTGTTGGGGGACAGTCATCAGATACGCAGTATTTT
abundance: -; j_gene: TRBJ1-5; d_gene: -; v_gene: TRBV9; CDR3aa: CASSPGVGDQPQHF; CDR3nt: TGTGCCAGCAGCCCCGGGGTGGGGGATCAGCCCCAGCATTTT
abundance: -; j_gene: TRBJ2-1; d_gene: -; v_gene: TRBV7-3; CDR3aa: CASSSQYYNEQFF; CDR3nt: TGTGCCAGCAGCTCACAATATTACAATGAGCAGTTCTTC
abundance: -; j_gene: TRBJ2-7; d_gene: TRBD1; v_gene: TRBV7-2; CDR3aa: CASSSGQGSYEQYF; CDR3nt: TGTGCCAGCAGCTCGGGACAGGGATCATACGAGCAGTACTTC
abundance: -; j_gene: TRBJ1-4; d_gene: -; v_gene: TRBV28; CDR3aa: CASSLQLQLNEKLFF; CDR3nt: TGTGCCAGCAGTTTACAACTTCAACTTAATGAAAAACTGTTTTTT
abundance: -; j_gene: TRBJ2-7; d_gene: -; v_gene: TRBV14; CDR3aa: CASSLLGRSSYEQYF; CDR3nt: TGTGCCAGCAGTCTACTAGGGAGAAGCTCCTACGAGCAGTACTTC
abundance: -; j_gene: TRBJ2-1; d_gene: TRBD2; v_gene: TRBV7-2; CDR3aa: CASSLGTSSYNEQFF; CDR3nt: TGTGCCAGCAGCTTAGGGACTAGCTCCTACAATGAGCAGTTCTTC
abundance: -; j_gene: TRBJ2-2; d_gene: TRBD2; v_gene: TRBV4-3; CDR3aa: CASSQSVLASGNTGELFF; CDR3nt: TGCGCCAGCAGCCAATCCGTTTTGGCTAGCGGAAACACCGGGGAGCTGTTTTTT
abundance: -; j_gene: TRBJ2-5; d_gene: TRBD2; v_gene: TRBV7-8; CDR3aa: CASSWITSGRGETQYF; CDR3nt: TGTGCCAGCAGCTGGATCACTAGCGGGAGAGGAGAGACCCAGTACTTC
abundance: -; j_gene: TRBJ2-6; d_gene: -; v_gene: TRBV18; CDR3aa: CASSQDRGSGANVLTF; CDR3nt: TGTGCCAGCTCACAGGACCGAGGCTCTGGGGCCAACGTCCTGACTTTC
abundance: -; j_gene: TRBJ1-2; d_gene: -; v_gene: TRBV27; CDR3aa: CASSPDPRDLYGYTF; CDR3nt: TGTGCCAGCAGTCCGGACCCCAGGGACCTCTATGGCTACACCTTC
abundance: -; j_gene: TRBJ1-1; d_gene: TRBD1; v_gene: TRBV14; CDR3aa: CASSLRTGGTEAFF; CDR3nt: TGTGCCAGCAGCCTGAGGACAGGGGGCACTGAAGCTTTCTTT
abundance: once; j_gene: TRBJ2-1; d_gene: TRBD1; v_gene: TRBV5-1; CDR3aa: CASRRQQQGALVF; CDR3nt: TGCGCCAGCAGACGACAACAACAGGGGGCCTTGGTCTTC
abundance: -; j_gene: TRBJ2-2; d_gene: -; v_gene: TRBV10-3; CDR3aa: CAIRREANGELFF; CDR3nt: TGTGCCATCAGAAGGGAGGCGAACGGGGAGCTGTTTTTT
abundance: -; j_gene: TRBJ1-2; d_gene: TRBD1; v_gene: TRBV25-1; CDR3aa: CASSDDPDRGGYTF; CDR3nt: TGTGCCAGCAGTGACGACCCGGACAGGGGCGGCTACACCTTC
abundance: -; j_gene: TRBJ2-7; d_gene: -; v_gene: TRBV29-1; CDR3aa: CSVEVSSSYEQYF; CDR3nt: TGCAGCGTTGAGGTTAGCAGTTCCTACGAGCAGTACTTC
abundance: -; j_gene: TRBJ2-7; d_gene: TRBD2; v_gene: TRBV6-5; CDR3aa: CASKTSGSYEQYF; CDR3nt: TGTGCCAGCAAAACTAGCGGGAGCTACGAGCAGTACTTC
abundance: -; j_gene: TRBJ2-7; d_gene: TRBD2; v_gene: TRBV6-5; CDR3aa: CASSYRLTSGTPEQYF; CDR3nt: TGTGCCAGCAGTTACCGCCTGACTAGCGGGACTCCCGAGCAGTACTTC